Each of the 9 T cell receptor beta chains below was sequenced from the same sample in a study of blood T cells in healthy people across ages. With a J-beta primer mix and a sample-barcoded 5' primer, a second PCR ran about 7 to 12 cycles. TCRdb fed the 5' RACE reads into MiXCR, producing one record per CDR3 protein. The profile covers some 1,800,000 distinct CDR3 sequences, with 39% appearing a single time and more than 20% taken by the ten largest. The sequencing sample was made of blood. The receptors were sampled from a human donor in good health.

This clonotype has only a few counts. The chain joins TRBV20-1 to TRBJ2-1; either TRBD1 or TRBD2 may supply D (5 bases each). The J call is uncertain, as TRBJ2-7 better fits the DNA end. The CDR3 runs to 14 residues. Germline V gene sequence: CDR1 DFQATT, CDR2 SNEGSKA (reference sequence). CDR3 amino acids: CSANTRDGLYEQYF. The CDR3 DNA reads TGCAGTGCCAATACTAGGGACGGCTTATACGAGCAGTACTTC.

The table lists this clonotype with a few counts. A junction boundary mismatches the germline segment, possibly from a read error. The chain recombines TRBV12-3 or TRBV12-4 with TRBJ2-7; D gene unclear. The length of the CDR3 is 15 residues. The CDR3 loop reads CAGSFGNDWAYEQYF. CDR3 sequence (DNA): TGTGCCGGCAGTTTTGGGAACGACTGGGCCTACGAGCAGTACTTC.

This CDR3 reads CASSPTGFSGYTF. The DNA for the CDR3 is TGTGCCAGCAGTCCGACAGGATTCTCTGGCTACACCTTC. This sequence joins TRBV12-3 or TRBV12-4 and TRBJ1-2; TRBD1 might be the D (6 bases). Trimming removed 5 bases at V and 7 bases at J, with 14 bases between. The length of the CDR3 is 13 residues.

This clonotype was picked up a small number of times. This clone may be a read error of a much larger clone one base away. The DNA of the CDR3 is TGTGCCGGCAGTATAGCAGGGAGGTTGGATGAGCAGTTCTTC. This codes for CAGSIAGRLDEQFF. The chain combines TRBV6-2 or TRBV6-3 with TRBJ2-1; possibly TRBD2 for D (6 bases). This CDR3 region has 14 residues. Germline CDR1 is MNHEY and CDR2 is SVGEGT.

The genes are TRBV30 and TRBJ1-2; 9 bases align to TRBD1. With V trimmed by 3 bases and J by 8 bases, 13 bases remained unmatched. There are 15 residues in the CDR3. Germline loops: CDR1 GTSNPN, CDR2 SVGIG (reference sequence). The DNA of the CDR3 is TGTGCCTGGAGCAACCGTGGGACAGGGATGAAAGGCTACACCTTC. Translation gives CAWSNRGTGMKGYTF.

This clonotype turned up a few times. The V and J genes are TRBV9 and TRBJ1-1; D is ambiguous. V lost 1 base and J lost 0, with 13 bases in between. CDR1 SGDLS and CDR2 YYNGEE come from the germline V gene. The CDR3 totals 16 residues. The CDR3, as DNA: TGTGCCAGCAGCGTATGGTACCCTCACCTGAACACTGAAGCTTTCTTT. This translates into CASSVWYPHLNTEAFF. Looking up the rest from reference TRBV9 and TRBJ1-1 gives the full variable domain: DSGVTQTPKHLITATGQRVTLRCSPRSGDLSVYWYQQSLDQGLQFLIQYYNGEERAKGNILERFSAQQFPDLHSELNLSSLELGDSALYFCASSVWYPHLNTEAFFGQGTRLTVV.

This clonotype has a count of ten or more. In nucleotides, the CDR3 is TGTGCCAGCAGTGACCGAGTCTATGGCTACACCTTC. Protein: CASSDRVYGYTF. V usage is TRBV2 and J usage is TRBJ1-2; D is undetermined. The V and J ends lost 3 bases and 4 bases respectively, with 6 bases between them. Germline CDR1 is SNHLY and CDR2 is FYNNEI. The CDR3 runs to 12 residues.

This clonotype occurred many times. The chain uses TRBV29-1 and TRBJ2-7; 7 nucleotides line up with TRBD1. Losses at the gene ends were 5 bases for V and 3 bases for J; bases not matched to a gene: 7. Germline V gives CDR1 SQVTM, CDR2 ANQGSEA. CDR3 length: 13 amino acids. CDR3 residues: CSVRRDRDYEQYF. The CDR3 coding sequence is TGCAGCGTTCGCCGGGACAGAGACTACGAGCAGTACTTC.

The sample holds a few counts of this clonotype. The chain carries TRBV29-1 and TRBJ2-7, with TRBD1 identical over 9 bases. There are 14 residues in the CDR3. V shed 7 bases, J shed 1 base, and the junction held 8 bases outside the gene matches. From germline, CDR1 is SQVTM and CDR2 ANQGSEA. The CDR3 here is CSAAQTGGSYEQYF. The CDR3 region has the DNA TGCAGCGCCGCCCAGACAGGGGGATCCTACGAGCAGTACTTC.